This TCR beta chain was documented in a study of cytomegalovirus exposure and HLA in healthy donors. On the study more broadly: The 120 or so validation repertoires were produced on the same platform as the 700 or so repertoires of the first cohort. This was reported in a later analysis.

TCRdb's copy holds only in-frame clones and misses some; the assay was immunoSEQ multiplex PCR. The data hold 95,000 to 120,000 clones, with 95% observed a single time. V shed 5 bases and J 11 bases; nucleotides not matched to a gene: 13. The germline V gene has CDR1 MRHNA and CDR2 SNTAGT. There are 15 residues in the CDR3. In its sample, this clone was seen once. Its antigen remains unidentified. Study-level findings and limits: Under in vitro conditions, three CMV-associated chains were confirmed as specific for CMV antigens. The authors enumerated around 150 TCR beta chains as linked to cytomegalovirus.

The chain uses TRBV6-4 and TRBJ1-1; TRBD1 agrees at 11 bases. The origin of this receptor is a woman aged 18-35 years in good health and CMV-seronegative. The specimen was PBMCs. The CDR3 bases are TGTGCCAGCAGTCCCACCGGGACAGGGGGATCGGTCGCTTTCTTT. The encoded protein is CASSPTGTGGSVAFF.